Sequencing of this T cell receptor beta chain was carried out in a study of post-analysis software for immune sequencing data. Study-wide context: Courses of disease covered relapsing-remitting, secondary progressive and progressive-relapsing multiple sclerosis. Whole-study results and caveats: The study found TRBV5-6, TRBV5-1 and TRBV20-1 among five or six TRBV segments more frequent in patients than controls. Controls significantly exceeded multiple sclerosis patients in normalized Chao1 diversity.

Regarding this clonotype: Its target is not known.

The CDR3 consists of 16 residues. Germline V gene lookup returns CDR1 ENHRY and CDR2 SYGVKD. With V trimmed by 5 bases and J by 5 bases, 10 bases remained unmatched. Prepared TCR beta cDNA libraries contained unique molecular identifiers. Using its own MiXCR run on the PCR reads, TCRdb lists one record per CDR3 protein. The data hold around 440,000 distinct CDR3 sequences, with nearly 45% observed a single time. The sequence came from a girl aged 10-17 years with multiple sclerosis. The gene calls are TRBV10-3 and TRBJ2-1; TRBD2 agrees at 9 bases. Sequenced: blood. The CDR3 bases are TGTGCCATCAGTTTTCAAGGCGGGAGGGGGGACAATGAGCAGTTCTTC. This gives the protein CAISFQGGRGDNEQFF.